This T cell receptor (beta chain) was identified in a study of regulatory T cells in long-lasting Graves disease. General study findings and limits: Relative to newly diagnosed Graves' patients, persistent ones had lower TCR diversity. Relative to new patients (approximately 960), persistent patients exhibited greater sharing of public clonotypes (approximately 2,700).

Building the TCR beta libraries relied on iRepertoire HTBI primers, and CDR3 regions underwent Arm-PCR. TCRdb ran MiXCR on the multiplex PCR reads and lists one entry per CDR3 protein. This table holds under 700,000 distinct CDR3 sequences, about 15% found once. After removal of 5 bases from V and 7 bases from J, the junction contained 15 bases not matched to a gene. Looked up from germline, CDR1 is SGHAT and CDR2 is FQNNGV. The CDR3 is 16 amino acids. Indicated time point: newly diagnosed GD, antithyroid drugs for less than 3 months. Extracted PBMC RNA gave rise to the TCR library. This clonotype turned up a few times. What it binds is not known. The same sample was also used in a study of T cells in Graves' hyperthyroidism and ophthalmopathy. That source adds: HTBI primers were used for first-round RT-PCR of the TCR CDR3. Most thyroid-expanded clonotypes above 0.001 were also found in blood.

The TCR originated in a woman aged 40 to 65 with Graves disease. This specimen consisted of peripheral blood mononuclear cells (PBMCs), obtained at new diagnosis, from a patient treated with antithyroid drugs. V usage is TRBV11-2 and J usage is TRBJ2-7; 9 positions agree with TRBD2. CDR3 protein: CASSLLSASGVEEQYF. The CDR3 nucleotides read TGTGCCAGCAGCCTCCTGTCGGCTAGCGGGGTGGAAGAGCAGTACTTC. The full variable domain, its missing parts supplied by reference TRBV11-2 and TRBJ2-7, is EAGVAQSPRYKIIEKRQSVAFWCNPISGHATLYWYQQILGQGPKLLIQFQNNGVVDDSQLPKDRFSAERLKGVDSTLKIQPAKLEDSAVYLCASSLLSASGVEEQYFGPGTRLTVT.